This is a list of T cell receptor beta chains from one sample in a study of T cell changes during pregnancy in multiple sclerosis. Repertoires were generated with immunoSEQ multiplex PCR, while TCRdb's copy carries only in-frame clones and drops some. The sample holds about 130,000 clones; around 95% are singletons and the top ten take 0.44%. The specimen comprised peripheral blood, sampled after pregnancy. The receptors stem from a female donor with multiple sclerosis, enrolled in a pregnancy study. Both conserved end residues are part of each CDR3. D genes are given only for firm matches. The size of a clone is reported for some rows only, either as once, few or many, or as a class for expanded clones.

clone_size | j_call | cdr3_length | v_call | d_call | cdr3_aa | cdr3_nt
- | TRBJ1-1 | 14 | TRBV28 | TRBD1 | CASSRQGVGTEAFF | TGTGCCAGCAGTAGACAGGGGGTGGGAACTGAAGCTTTCTTT
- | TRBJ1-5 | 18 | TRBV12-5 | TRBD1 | CASALVRDRDHSNQPQHF | TGTGCTAGTGCCCTAGTCCGGGACAGGGACCATAGCAATCAGCCCCAGCATTTT
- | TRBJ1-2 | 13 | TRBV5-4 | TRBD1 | CASSSRQGRGYTF | TGTGCCAGCAGCTCAAGACAGGGTCGCGGCTACACCTTC
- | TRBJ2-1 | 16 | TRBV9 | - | CASSVDPVSGYNEQFF | TGTGCCAGCAGCGTAGACCCCGTGTCAGGGTACAATGAGCAGTTCTTC
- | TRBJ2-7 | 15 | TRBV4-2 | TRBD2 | CASSPGLAVSYEQYF | TGTGCCAGCAGCCCGGGACTAGCGGTATCCTACGAGCAGTACTTC
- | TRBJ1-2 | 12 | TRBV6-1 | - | CASSAANYGYTF | TGTGCCAGCAGTGCGGCTAACTATGGCTACACCTTC
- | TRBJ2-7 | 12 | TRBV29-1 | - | CSVRDSAYEQYF | TGCAGCGTAAGGGACTCAGCCTACGAGCAGTACTTC
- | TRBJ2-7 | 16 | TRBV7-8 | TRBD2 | CASSLVSRGGLYEQYF | TGTGCCAGCAGCTTAGTGAGCCGGGGGGGTCTCTACGAGCAGTACTTC
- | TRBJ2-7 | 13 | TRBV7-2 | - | CASSLGPGYEQYF | TGTGCCAGCAGCTTAGGACCAGGATACGAGCAGTACTTC
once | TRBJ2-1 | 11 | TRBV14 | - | CASSGGDEQFF | TGTGCCAGCAGCGGGGGCGATGAGCAGTTCTTC
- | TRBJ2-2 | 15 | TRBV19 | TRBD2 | CASSIDGRDTGELFF | TGTGCCAGTAGTATAGATGGGAGGGACACCGGGGAGCTGTTTTTT
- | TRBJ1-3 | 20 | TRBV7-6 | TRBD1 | CASSLGGTGELVGSGNTIYF | TGTGCCAGCAGCTTAGGAGGGACAGGAGAATTAGTCGGCTCTGGAAACACCATATATTTT
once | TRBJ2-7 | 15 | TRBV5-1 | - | CASSLAQERTYEQYF | TGCGCCAGCAGCTTGGCTCAGGAACGCACCTACGAGCAGTACTTC
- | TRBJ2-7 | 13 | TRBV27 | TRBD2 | CASSFLAGQGQYF | TGTGCCAGCAGTTTTTTAGCGGGACAAGGGCAGTACTTC
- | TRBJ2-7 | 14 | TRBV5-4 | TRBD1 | CASSKGGESYEQYF | TGTGCCAGCAGCAAAGGGGGCGAGTCCTACGAGCAGTACTTC
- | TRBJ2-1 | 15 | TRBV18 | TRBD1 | CASSPRTGIDNEQFF | TGTGCCAGCTCACCGCGGACAGGGATCGATAATGAGCAGTTCTTC
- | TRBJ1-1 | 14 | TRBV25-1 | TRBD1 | CASSETGTGSEAFF | TGTGCCAGCAGTGAAACCGGGACAGGGTCCGAAGCTTTCTTT
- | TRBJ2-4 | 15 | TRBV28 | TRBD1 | CASSFDAGTGEMLDF | TGTGCCAGCAGTTTCGACGCAGGGACAGGGGAAATGTTGGACTTC
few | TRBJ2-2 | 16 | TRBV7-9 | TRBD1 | CASSSNRGRGPGELFF | TGTGCCAGCAGCTCCAACAGGGGGCGAGGTCCCGGGGAGCTGTTTTTT
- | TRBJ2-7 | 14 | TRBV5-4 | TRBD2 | CASSLASGAYEQYF | TGTGCCAGCAGCTTAGCTAGCGGGGCCTACGAGCAGTACTTC
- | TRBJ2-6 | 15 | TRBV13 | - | CASSPYRSGANVLTF | TGTGCCAGCAGCCCCTACAGATCTGGGGCCAACGTCCTGACTTTC
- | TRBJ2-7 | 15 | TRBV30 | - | CAWSGPLWVVNEQYF | TGTGCCTGGAGTGGACCACTATGGGTCGTGAACGAGCAGTACTTC
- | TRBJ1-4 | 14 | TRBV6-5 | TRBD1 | CASTPDRWNEKLFF | TGTGCCAGCACCCCGGACAGGTGGAATGAAAAACTGTTTTTT